Presented here are 11 T cell receptor beta chains from one specimen sequenced in a study of shared clonotypes between healthy human individuals. Repertoires were generated with immunoSEQ multiplex PCR, while TCRdb's copy carries only in-frame clones and drops some. The top ten clones hold around 0.45% of a sample with about 1.5 million clones, 95% to 99% of them seen once. Sequenced: naive CD4+ T cells sorted from blood. Noted subset: CD45RA+ positively selected. Source of these receptors: a man aged 25 to 40 in good health.

This clone was recorded only once. The rearrangement uses TRBV30 and TRBJ2-7; D assignment may be TRBD1 or TRBD2 (5 bases each). CDR3 length equals 13 residues. V gave up 2 bases and J gave up 3 bases, with 11 bases separating them. Germline-derived CDR1 and CDR2 are GTSNPN and SVGIG (reference sequence). The CDR3 bases are TGTGCCTGGAGTAGGGACGGAGTCTACGAGCAGTACTTC. Translating it yields CAWSRDGVYEQYF. Full variable domain (remainder filled in from reference TRBV30 and TRBJ2-7): SQTIHQWPATLVQPVGSPLSLECTVEGTSNPNLYWYRQAAGRGLQLLFYSVGIGQISSEVPQNLSASRPQDRQFILSSKKLLLSDSGFYLCAWSRDGVYEQYFGPGTRLTVT.

The V and J genes are TRBV5-1 and TRBJ1-4; TRBD1 is a possible D gene (5 bases). Germline CDR1 reads SGHRS; CDR2 reads YFSETQ. Trimming removed 0 bases from V and 7 bases from J, with 13 bases in between. The CDR3 is 15 amino acids. CDR3 region: CASSLAQGLGEKLFF. The CDR3 nucleotides read TGCGCCAGCAGCTTGGCGCAGGGACTGGGTGAAAAACTGTTTTTT.

In nucleotides, the CDR3 is TGTGCCAGCAGTTACCGACTAGCGGGAAACACAGATACGCAGTATTTT. Protein sequence: CASSYRLAGNTDTQYF. J is TRBJ2-3 and V is TRBV6-5; 11 nucleotides align to TRBD2. In germline, CDR1 is MNHEY, CDR2 SVGAGI. The CDR3 is made up of 16 amino acids. The V segment lost 2 bases and the J segment 2 bases; nucleotides outside the gene matches: 3.

This clone was seen a single time. The J gene is TRBJ2-1, the V gene TRBV6-5; 10 bases line up with TRBD2. The CDR3 runs to 13 residues. The germline CDR1 and CDR2 sequences are MNHEY and SVGAGI. V lost 6 bases, J lost 14 bases, and 10 bases stayed unmatched. In nucleotides, the CDR3 is TGTGCCAGCAGGCCGAGACTAGCGGGTAACAAGTTCTTC. It yields the protein CASRPRLAGNKFF.

The chain is built from TRBV27 and TRBJ1-2; no definite D call. The V end was cut by 3 bases, the J end by 2 bases, with 7 bases between. Per germline, CDR1 MNHEY and CDR2 SMNVEV (reference sequence). The CDR3 totals 13 residues. The CDR3 nucleotides read TGTGCCAGCAGTTTTACAGCCAACTATGGCTACACCTTC. It specifies CASSFTANYGYTF.

The rearrangement joins TRBV2 to TRBJ1-3, with 9 positions matching TRBD1. The CDR3 is 16 amino acids. With 1 base clipped from V and 2 bases from J, the junction kept 3 bases outside the gene matches. Germline V gene sequence: CDR1 SNHLY, CDR2 FYNNEI. CDR3 sequence (DNA): TGTGCCAGCAGTGAAGAGGGACAGGGTACTGGAAACACCATATATTTT. This codes for CASSEEGQGTGNTIYF.

This rearrangement joins TRBV7-8 to TRBJ2-7, with 9 bases lining up with TRBD2. CDR1 SGHVS and CDR2 FQNEAQ come from the germline V gene. Unmatched junction bases numbered 13, after V lost 5 bases and J lost 5 bases. The CDR3 is 16 amino acids. This CDR3 reads CASSPREPGLADEQYF. CDR3 DNA: TGTGCCAGCAGCCCTCGAGAGCCGGGACTAGCCGACGAGCAGTACTTC.

The chain employs TRBV5-1 and TRBJ1-4; unclear D gene. Looked up from germline, CDR1 is SGHRS and CDR2 is YFSETQ. This CDR3 is 14 amino acids long. Trimming left V 0 bases short and J 8 bases short, with 11 bases between. The DNA of the CDR3 is TGCGCCAGCAGCTTGGTTTCGGGTGGCGAAAAACTGTTTTTT. This encodes CASSLVSGGEKLFF. Variable domain in full (rest from reference TRBV5-1 and TRBJ1-4): KAGVTQTPRYLIKTRGQQVTLSCSPISGHRSVSWYQQTPGQGLQFLFEYFSETQRNKGNFPGRFSGRQFSNSRSEMNVSTLELGDSALYLCASSLVSGGEKLFFGSGTQLSVL.

This clone is a singleton in its sample. The chain carries TRBV5-4 and TRBJ2-5; D not resolved. The J call may not be correct, given that the DNA end is closer to TRBJ2-7. CDR3 length: 13 residues. In germline, CDR1 is SGHNT, CDR2 YYREEE (reference sequence). CDR3 DNA sequence: TGTGCCAGCAGCTCCCGATATGGTAACGAGCAGTACTTC. Its translation is CASSSRYGNEQYF.

A single count supports this clone. The chain carries TRBV7-8 and TRBJ2-7, with 8 bases lining up with TRBD2. The CDR3 is made up of 16 amino acids. Germline assignment: CDR1 SGHVS and CDR2 FQNEAQ. V trimming: 3 bases; J trimming: 3 bases; junction bases outside the gene matches: 10. The CDR3 DNA is TGTGCCAGCAGCTTGGGCTTTGGGCTAGCGGGCTACGAGCAGTACTTC. Translated: CASSLGFGLAGYEQYF.

With regard to this clone: Other DNA sequences in the same sample also yield this CDR3. The chain carries TRBV10-1 and TRBJ2-7; D is possibly TRBD1 (6 bases). There are 12 residues in the CDR3. Germline V gene lookup returns CDR1 WNHNN and CDR2 SYGVQD (reference sequence). V was cut by 8 bases and J by 2 bases, with 10 bases left in between. The CDR3 nucleotides are TGCGCCAGCCCCAGGGGTCCCTACGAGCAGTACTTC. Protein: CASPRGPYEQYF.